These 3 T cell receptor beta chains were sequenced from one sample in a study of cytomegalovirus exposure and HLA in healthy donors. Researchers ran the PCR with 60 Vbeta and 13 Jbeta primers. Measured with immunoSEQ multiplex PCR; TCRdb has only the in-frame clones, and not every one. The table shows approximately 220,000 clones, with less than 85% occurring only once. Input material: PBMCs. These TCRs come from a man aged 18 to 29 in good health and CMV-seronegative.

This chain joins TRBV18 and TRBJ1-1, with D maybe TRBD1 (6 bases). This CDR3 region has 14 residues. The ends were cut back, 5 bases at V and 6 bases at J, with 16 bases in the middle. CDR1 is KGHSH, CDR2 LQKENI, per germline. CDR3 region: CASSSGQSLSEAFF. CDR3 nucleotide sequence: TGTGCCAGCTCATCCGGACAGAGTCTCTCTGAAGCTTTCTTT.

In DNA, the CDR3 is TGTGCCAGCAGCTTACCGACGGACAGGGACTATGGCTACACCTTC. Its protein product is CASSLPTDRDYGYTF. The gene calls are TRBV7-9 and TRBJ1-2; 8 bases fit TRBD1. The trim removed 2 bases at V and 3 bases at J, leaving 5 bases unmatched. The length of the CDR3 is 15 residues. Germline V gives CDR1 SEHNR, CDR2 FQNEAQ (reference sequence).

The CDR3 sequence: CSVEGALGSNTIYF. CDR3 DNA sequence: TGCAGCGTTGAGGGGGCGCTTGGATCGAACACCATATATTTT. This chain links TRBV29-1 with TRBJ1-3; D is perhaps TRBD1 (6 bases). V lost 3 bases and J lost 7, with 16 bases in between. CDR1 and CDR2 (germline): SQVTM, ANQGSEA. This CDR3 spans 14 amino acids.